One and the same sample provided the 31 T cell receptor beta chains below, sequenced in a study of cytomegalovirus exposure and HLA in healthy donors. In the PCR, 60 Vbeta and 13 Jbeta primers were used. Using immunoSEQ multiplex PCR, the repertoire was profiled, and TCRdb retains in-frame clones only, with some absent. Of about 120,000 clones in the sample, about 10% were seen once. Sequenced: PBMCs. The receptors derive from a woman aged 18-29 years in good health and CMV-seropositive.

CDR3 loop: CASSFTMGEGMNTEAFF. Written as DNA, the CDR3 is TGTGCCAGCAGTTTCACTATGGGGGAGGGTATGAACACTGAAGCTTTCTTT. The chain is built from TRBV7-3 and TRBJ1-1, with a tentative D call TRBD1 (5 bases). Trimming pared 6 bases from V and 0 bases from J, leaving 20 bases between. The CDR3 is made up of 17 amino acids. In germline, CDR1 is SGHTA, CDR2 FQGTGA.

The V gene is TRBV27, the J gene TRBJ1-2, with TRBD1 matching 7 bases. Trimming took 5 bases from V and 6 from J; bases not matched to a gene: 9. Germline V gene lookup returns CDR1 MNHEY and CDR2 SMNVEV (reference sequence). This CDR3 spans 14 amino acids. For the CDR3, the DNA is TGTGCCAGCAGTCCTGACAGGGTAGGAGATGGCTACACCTTC. It codes for CASSPDRVGDGYTF.

This clone turned up a few times. The chain links TRBV5-3 to TRBJ1-2; 7 bases map to TRBD1. TRBV5-3 is classed as an ORF, of uncertain function. V lost 8 bases and J lost 2; bases outside the gene matches: 12. This CDR3 has 15 amino acids. The CDR3 DNA reads TGTGCCAGGCGGGAGGGGGACAGCCTGAACTATGGCTACACCTTC. Its protein is CARREGDSLNYGYTF.

The chain carries TRBV4-1 and TRBJ1-2, with D unclear. Germline values: CDR1 MGHRA, CDR2 YSYEKL. This CDR3 is 14 amino acids long. The V end was cut by 2 bases, the J end by 1 base, with 8 bases between. The CDR3 sequence: CASSQPIINYGYTF. For the CDR3, the DNA is TGCGCCAGCAGCCAACCCATCATTAACTATGGCTACACCTTC.

The chain uses TRBV15 and TRBJ2-2, with D hard to call. This CDR3 has 13 residues. Trimming removed 1 base at V and 7 bases at J, with 7 bases between. Looked up from germline, CDR1 is LNHNV and CDR2 is YYDKDF (reference sequence). The CDR3 DNA is TGTGCCACCAGCAGAGTAGTGGTCGGGGAGCTGTTTTTT. Protein product: CATSRVVVGELFF.

CDR3 region: CASSLLTGTHNEQFF. DNA for the CDR3: TGTGCCAGCAGCTTACTCACCGGGACTCACAATGAGCAGTTCTTC. The rearrangement joins TRBV5-4 to TRBJ2-1; D perhaps matches TRBD2 (6 bases). The V gene's germline CDR1 is SGHNT and CDR2 YYREEE (reference sequence). The CDR3 totals 15 residues. Trimming stripped 2 bases from V and 5 bases from J, with 14 bases between.

This chain joins TRBV5-4 and TRBJ1-2, with 7 bases identical to TRBD1. The CDR3 is 15 amino acids. V shed 3 bases and J 5 bases; nucleotides not matched to a gene: 10. CDR1 and CDR2 (germline): SGHNT, YYREEE (reference sequence). The CDR3 sequence: CASSWERTGEYGYTF. CDR3 DNA: TGTGCCAGCAGCTGGGAAAGGACAGGAGAGTATGGCTACACCTTC. Filled out from reference TRBV5-4 and TRBJ1-2, the complete variable domain reads ETGVTQSPTHLIKTRGQQVTLRCSSQSGHNTVSWYQQALGQGPQFIFQYYREEENGRGNFPPRFSGLQFPNYSSELNVNALELDDSALYLCASSWERTGEYGYTFGSGTRLTVV.

This clone was observed a handful of times. The J gene is TRBJ2-2, the V gene TRBV5-1; D not certain. The V and J ends lost 1 base and 8 bases respectively, with 15 bases between them. Germline CDR1 is SGHRS and CDR2 is YFSETQ. The CDR3 is 15 residues long. CDR3 in DNA: TGCGCCAGCAGCTTGACGGTCCCTACTGCGGGGGAGCTGTTTTTT. Encoded protein: CASSLTVPTAGELFF.

A few counts support this clone. V usage is TRBV7-9 and J usage is TRBJ1-2; weak D call: TRBD1 (5 bases). Deletions cut 2 bases from V and 7 bases from J, with 14 bases between. Germline-derived CDR1 and CDR2 are SEHNR and FQNEAQ (reference sequence). The CDR3 is 14 residues long. The CDR3: CASSLQGALRGYTF. DNA of the CDR3: TGTGCCAGCAGCTTACAAGGGGCGTTACGTGGCTACACCTTC.

The chain uses TRBV6-4 and TRBJ2-3; 7 bases agree with TRBD2. J lost 5 bases, V lost 0 bases, and 8 bases had no gene match. CDR1 and CDR2 (germline): MRHNA, SNTAGT. This CDR3 comprises 16 residues. CDR3 region: CASSDSGEWGGDTQYF. The CDR3 region has the DNA TGTGCCAGCAGTGACTCTGGGGAGTGGGGGGGAGATACGCAGTATTTT.

This clone was counted between two and nine times. CDR3 nucleotides: TGTGCCAGCACCCCTAGCGGAGCCACCGGGGAGCTGTTTTTT. Protein product: CASTPSGATGELFF. The rearrangement uses TRBV9 and TRBJ2-2, with 7 bases lining up with TRBD2. The trim removed 6 bases at V and 4 bases at J, leaving 6 bases unmatched. Per germline, CDR1 SGDLS and CDR2 YYNGEE. The CDR3 is made up of 14 amino acids.

The rearrangement links TRBV6-6 to TRBJ1-2, with D perhaps matching TRBD1 (6 bases). Deletions cut 6 bases from V and 4 bases from J, with 21 bases between. There are 16 residues in the CDR3. Germline loops: CDR1 MNHNY, CDR2 SVGAGI (reference sequence). The CDR3 loop reads CASSLNHPDSSYGYTF. The CDR3 DNA is TGTGCCAGCAGCCTCAACCATCCGGACAGCTCCTATGGCTACACCTTC.

The table lists this clone with a few counts. The CDR3 region is CASSLSLNTGELFF. CDR3 nucleotides: TGCGCCAGCAGCTTGTCCCTCAACACCGGGGAGCTGTTTTTT. The chain couples TRBV5-1 to TRBJ2-2; D unclear. Germline V CDR1 and CDR2: SGHRS, YFSETQ. The CDR3 is 14 amino acids. V lost 1 base, J lost 2 bases, and 6 bases lay in between.

The gene calls are TRBV21-1 and TRBJ2-5; TRBD2 was called by the table and not checked on the DNA. TRBV21-1 is given as a pseudogene. The CDR3 sequence is 14 residues long. The CDR3 DNA reads as TGTGCCAGCAGCAAAGCGCGGGGGAAAGAGACCCAGTACTTC. Encoded protein: CASSKARGKETQYF.

The chain has TRBV27 and TRBJ1-2; 11 bases match TRBD1. Germline lookup yields CDR1 MNHEY and CDR2 SMNVEV (reference sequence). The length of the CDR3 is 16 residues. The J segment lost 8 bases and the V segment lost 0 bases, leaving 8 bases of the junction unmatched. CDR3 coding DNA: TGTGCCAGCAGTTTATCTCCGGACAGGGGGCCGGGGGGCTACACCTTC. Protein sequence: CASSLSPDRGPGGYTF.

This clone was recorded only once. V usage is TRBV27 and J usage is TRBJ2-1; 7 positions agree with TRBD2. J gave up 4 bases and V 3 bases, and 6 bases lay outside the gene matches. The CDR3 has 15 residues. Germline CDR1 and CDR2: MNHEY and SMNVEV (reference sequence). The CDR3 nucleotides are TGTGCCAGCAGTTTGGGGAGGGCCCTATACAATGAGCAGTTCTTC. As protein: CASSLGRALYNEQFF.

On this clone itself: The limits of the CDR3 on the DNA are not certain, so only TCRdb's listed CDR3 is given. This chain connects TRBV7-9 to TRBJ2-7; TRBD2, as called in the table, went unchecked against the DNA. Ends included, the CDR3 has 14 residues. CDR1 is SEHNR, CDR2 FQNEAQ, per germline (reference sequence). The CDR3 loop is CASSPVFGSGSVYF.

V gene TRBV5-6 combines with J gene TRBJ1-1; no clear D. The CDR3 is 12 amino acids. V was cut by 5 bases and J by 12 bases, with 17 bases left in between. CDR1 and CDR2 (germline): SGHDT, YYEEEE. The CDR3 spells CASRKRAGGTFF. DNA for the CDR3: TGTGCCAGCAGGAAGAGGGCGGGCGGGACTTTCTTT.

Only a few counts were recorded for this clone. The rearrangement joins TRBV19 to TRBJ1-4; D unclear. Germline V gene data show CDR1 as LNHDA and CDR2 as SQIVND (reference sequence). The V end was cut by 8 bases, the J end by 0 bases, with 13 bases between. The CDR3 runs to 15 residues. This chain's CDR3 is CASLKSVATNEKLFF. The CDR3, as DNA: TGTGCCAGTTTGAAGTCAGTGGCAACTAATGAAAAACTGTTTTTT. Together with reference TRBV19 and TRBJ1-4, the CDR3 gives the full variable domain: DGGITQSPKYLFRKEGQNVTLSCEQNLNHDAMYWYRQDPGQGLRLIYYSQIVNDFQKGDIAEGYSVSREKKESFPLTVTSAQKNPTAFYLCASLKSVATNEKLFFGSGTQLSVL.

This clone turned up a few times. The chain uses TRBV7-9 and TRBJ2-3, with 14 bases lining up with TRBD2. With 4 bases clipped from V and 4 bases from J, the junction kept 4 bases outside the gene matches. From germline, CDR1 is SEHNR and CDR2 FQNEAQ (reference sequence). The CDR3 loop spans 16 amino acids. The CDR3 coding sequence is TGTGCCAGCAGCTCGGGACTAGCGGGAGTGGCAGATACGCAGTATTTT. This translates into CASSSGLAGVADTQYF.

This clone has a handful of counts. The chain is built from TRBV6-1 and TRBJ2-1, with D possibly TRBD2 on 5 matching bases. The V gene lost 6 bases and the J gene lost 9 bases, with 15 bases spanning the gap. Germline loops: CDR1 MNHNS, CDR2 SASEGT. This CDR3 has 13 residues. The CDR3 coding sequence is TGTGCCAGCAGGCTAGCCTCCATCGGTGAGCAGTTCTTC. This sequence encodes CASRLASIGEQFF.

V gene TRBV6-1 combines with J gene TRBJ2-2; D is uncertain. CDR3 length: 11 amino acids. V lost 8 bases, J lost 4 bases, and 5 bases lay in between. CDR1 and CDR2 (germline): MNHNS, SASEGT. DNA for the CDR3: TGTGCCAGCGCGCTCACCGGGGAGCTGTTTTTT. Residues: CASALTGELFF.

The CDR3 loop is CASSLYLAGVGEQFF. In nucleotides, the CDR3 is TGTGCCAGCAGTTTATACCTAGCGGGAGTGGGGGAGCAGTTCTTC. This chain links TRBV27 with TRBJ2-1; TRBD2 matches at 10 bases. The CDR3 loop spans 15 amino acids. The junction had 7 bases not matched to a gene; V was cut back by 1 base and J by 10 bases. Germline V CDR1 and CDR2: MNHEY, SMNVEV (reference sequence).

V and J are TRBV11-2 and TRBJ2-7; a possible D gene is TRBD1 (5 bases). This CDR3 has 13 residues. Germline-derived CDR1 and CDR2 are SGHAT and FQNNGV. Trimming took 7 bases from V and 0 from J, leaving 10 bases between them. CDR3 sequence reads: CASTRQSSYEQYF. The CDR3 DNA reads as TGTGCCAGCACCCGACAGAGCTCCTACGAGCAGTACTTC.

This chain uses TRBV5-1 with TRBJ2-7; 9 bases are a match to TRBD1. V was clipped by 0 bases and J by 3 bases; unmatched bases: 10. The CDR3 length is 17 residues. Germline V gene data show CDR1 as SGHRS and CDR2 as YFSETQ. The CDR3 protein is CASSLETADRGVYEQYF. CDR3 nucleotides: TGCGCCAGCAGCTTGGAGACAGCAGACAGGGGGGTCTACGAGCAGTACTTC.

The J gene is TRBJ2-3, the V gene TRBV4-2; 9 bases are a match to TRBD2. Germline lookup yields CDR1 LGHNA and CDR2 YNFKEQ. The CDR3 contains 15 residues. J gave up 6 bases and V 1 base, and 5 bases lay outside the gene matches. Here the CDR3 DNA reads TGTGCCAGCAGCCAAGTGCGGGAGGGCCGGGATACGCAGTATTTT. This gives the protein CASSQVREGRDTQYF.

This clone was seen a few times. The rearrangement joins TRBV14 to TRBJ2-7, with D tentatively TRBD2 (5 bases). V was cut by 0 bases and J by 4 bases, with 13 bases left in between. This CDR3 is built from 15 residues. Germline CDR1 and CDR2: SGHDN and FVKESK. The CDR3 nucleotides read TGTGCCAGCAGCCAAGATAGGGCTAGAGGGTACGAGCAGTACTTC. This encodes CASSQDRARGYEQYF. The variable domain in full, with the rest retrieved from reference TRBV14 and TRBJ2-7, is EAGVTQFPSHSVIEKGQTVTLRCDPISGHDNLYWYRRVMGKEIKFLLHFVKESKQDESGMPNNRFLAERTGGTYSTLKVQPAELEDSGVYFCASSQDRARGYEQYFGPGTRLTVT.

The chain joins TRBV4-1 to TRBJ2-3; 8 positions match TRBD2. V shed 2 bases, J shed 4 bases, and the junction held 14 bases outside the gene matches. The CDR3 is made up of 18 amino acids. In germline, CDR1 is MGHRA, CDR2 YSYEKL. The CDR3 loop reads CASSQKTSETYESDTQYF. The CDR3 region has the DNA TGCGCCAGCAGCCAAAAGACTAGCGAGACCTATGAATCAGATACGCAGTATTTT.

This chain connects TRBV5-1 to TRBJ1-1, with a possible D match to TRBD1 (6 bases). CDR1 and CDR2 (germline): SGHRS, YFSETQ. This CDR3 region has 16 residues. The V end was cut by 4 bases, the J end by 7 bases, with 23 bases between. The CDR3 spells CASSPWTALWPGEAFF. CDR3 DNA: TGCGCCAGCAGCCCATGGACAGCCTTGTGGCCGGGTGAAGCTTTCTTT.

This clone was detected only a few times. The V call is TRBV6-1, the J call TRBJ2-1; the match to TRBD1 covers 8 bases. Looked up from germline, CDR1 is MNHNS and CDR2 is SASEGT. The trim removed 6 bases at V and 3 bases at J, leaving 7 bases unmatched. The CDR3 extends over 15 amino acids. CDR3 coding DNA: TGTGCCAGCAGGAGACAGGGGAACGGCTACAATGAGCAGTTCTTC. Its translation is CASRRQGNGYNEQFF.

Only a few counts were recorded for this clone. The chain has TRBV28 and TRBJ2-1; 7 bases map to TRBD2. Trimming cost V 1 base and J 2 bases; bases outside gene matches: 2. The germline V gene encodes CDR1 MDHEN and CDR2 SYDVKM. There are 15 residues in the CDR3. CDR3 nucleotide sequence: TGTGCCAGCAGTTTATATGCGGGAGCCTACAATGAGCAGTTCTTC. It translates to CASSLYAGAYNEQFF.